The 16 T cell receptor beta chains listed next were all sequenced from one sample in a study of control samples from healthy donors and cancer patients. Using immunoSEQ multiplex PCR, the repertoire was profiled, and TCRdb retains in-frame clones only, with some absent. The sample contains 150,000 or so clones, about 91% of which appear only once. The sample taken for sequencing was blood. These receptors all stem from a woman aged 30 to 39 in good health.

The chain recombines TRBV7-9 with TRBJ1-4; D gene ambiguous. CDR1 is SEHNR and CDR2 is FQNEAQ in the germline V gene (reference sequence). Trimming removed 5 bases from V and 0 bases from J, with 16 bases in between. CDR3 length: 17 residues. The CDR3 DNA follows: TGTGCCAGCAGCACCCGACAAGGAGGTGCAACTAATGAAAAACTGTTTTTT. Residues: CASSTRQGGATNEKLFF.

This clone appeared once. This chain links TRBV5-1 with TRBJ1-6; 9 nucleotides agree with TRBD1. V lost 4 bases to trimming and J lost 7 bases; unmatched junction nucleotides: 12. The CDR3 runs to 17 residues. Looked up from germline, CDR1 is SGHRS and CDR2 is YFSETQ. Here the CDR3 reads CASSGGTGWGPNSPLHF. The CDR3, as DNA: TGCGCCAGCAGCGGAGGGACAGGGTGGGGACCGAATTCACCCCTCCACTTT.

Comments on this clone: The junction departs from germline at one end; a sequencing error may be responsible. V and J are TRBV6-1 and TRBJ1-2; D ambiguous. Germline CDR1 reads MNHNS; CDR2 reads SASEGT. The CDR3 contains 13 residues. CDR3 sequence: CANSEHSDYGYTF. CDR3 DNA: TGTGCCAACAGTGAACATAGCGACTATGGCTACACCTTC.

This chain uses TRBV5-4 with TRBJ2-5; D unclear. V lost 0 bases to trimming and J lost 4 bases, with 10 bases between them. The CDR3 has 14 residues. Germline CDR1 is SGHNT and CDR2 is YYREEE (reference sequence). CDR3 protein: CASSLDGVGETQYF. For the CDR3, the DNA is TGTGCCAGCAGCTTGGATGGGGTTGGAGAGACCCAGTACTTC.

Concerning this clone itself: This CDR3 is also generated by other DNA sequences in the sample. The chain joins TRBV5-1 to TRBJ2-5; TRBD2 agrees at 8 bases. V lost 0 bases, J lost 0 bases, and 4 bases stayed unmatched. The CDR3 is made up of 16 amino acids. The germline V gene has CDR1 SGHRS and CDR2 YFSETQ. For the CDR3, the DNA is TGCGCCAGCAGCTTGGGGCGCGGGGGGAACCAAGAGACCCAGTACTTC. This sequence encodes CASSLGRGGNQETQYF.

Only a few counts were recorded for this clone. The genes are TRBV11-2 and TRBJ2-7, with 14 bases lining up with TRBD2. After removal of 5 bases from V and 7 bases from J, the junction contained 16 bases not matched to a gene. Per the germline V gene, CDR1 is SGHAT and CDR2 is FQNNGV. This CDR3 is built from 18 residues. CDR3 in amino acids: CASSPLLGLAGAVGEQYF. Here the CDR3 DNA reads TGTGCCAGCAGCCCCTTGTTGGGACTAGCGGGAGCCGTTGGGGAGCAGTACTTC.

The V call is TRBV9, the J call TRBJ1-1; maybe TRBD1 (6 bases). The CDR3 totals 15 residues. Trimming stripped 0 bases from V and 5 bases from J, with 14 bases between. Looked up from germline, CDR1 is SGDLS and CDR2 is YYNGEE. Written as DNA, the CDR3 is TGTGCCAGCAGCGTAGCCGCGGGGGGCATGACTGAAGCTTTCTTT. It encodes CASSVAAGGMTEAFF.

The chain links TRBV5-1 to TRBJ2-1; no reliable D call. This CDR3 region has 15 residues. The germline V and J ends were trimmed by 5 bases and 0 bases, with 12 bases remaining between them. Per germline, CDR1 SGHRS and CDR2 YFSETQ. The CDR3 loop reads CASRFDTSSYNEQFF. Written as DNA, the CDR3 is TGCGCCAGCAGATTCGACACGAGCTCCTACAATGAGCAGTTCTTC.

This chain connects TRBV6-6 to TRBJ2-7; D is unresolved. The germline V and J ends were trimmed by 2 bases and 0 bases, with 8 bases remaining between them. The CDR3 spans 14 residues. Germline V CDR1 and CDR2: MNHNY, SVGAGI (reference sequence). For the CDR3, the DNA is TGTGCCAGCAGTTACGGGGTTAGCTCCTACGAGCAGTACTTC. The encoded protein is CASSYGVSSYEQYF.

This rearrangement joins TRBV5-1 to TRBJ2-5; 12 bases fit TRBD2. This CDR3 region has 16 residues. Germline CDR1 and CDR2: SGHRS and YFSETQ. J was trimmed by 0 bases and V by 3 bases; bases with no gene match: 3. The CDR3 loop reads CASSWRLAGDQETQYF. CDR3 nucleotide sequence: TGCGCCAGCAGCTGGAGACTAGCGGGGGACCAAGAGACCCAGTACTTC.

The CDR3 DNA follows: TGTGCCAGCAGCTACCGACGACAACGGGGGCCCCAAGAGACCCAGTACTTC. It specifies CASSYRRQRGPQETQYF. The chain has TRBV21-1 and TRBJ2-5. TRBV21-1 is an annotated pseudogene. The CDR3 runs 17 residues.

The chain links TRBV7-2 to TRBJ2-5; TRBD1 agrees at 8 bases. CDR3 length equals 14 residues. The V gene end was trimmed by 2 bases and the J gene end by 3 bases; junction bases not matched to a gene: 2. The germline CDR1 and CDR2 sequences are SGHTA and FQGNSA. CDR3 loop: CASSLQGAKETQYF. The CDR3 bases are TGTGCCAGCAGCTTACAGGGGGCGAAAGAGACCCAGTACTTC.

The V call is TRBV27, the J call TRBJ1-2, with D possibly being TRBD1 (5 bases). The germline CDR1 and CDR2 sequences are MNHEY and SMNVEV (reference sequence). The ends were cut back, 3 bases at V and 2 bases at J, with 10 bases in the middle. The length of the CDR3 is 14 residues. The CDR3 spells CASSLGGGNYGYTF. CDR3 bases: TGTGCCAGCAGTTTGGGGGGTGGGAACTATGGCTACACCTTC.

The chain is built from TRBV29-1 and TRBJ2-1; weak D call: TRBD1 (8 bases). The germline V gene encodes CDR1 SQVTM and CDR2 ANQGSEA. Deletions cut 4 bases from V and 7 bases from J, with 23 bases between. This CDR3 spans 16 amino acids. The CDR3 DNA sequence: TGCAGCGTTGTAGAGTGGAGGAACAGGGGGGGGAATGAGCAGTTCTTC. This codes for CSVVEWRNRGGNEQFF.

This chain joins TRBV19 and TRBJ2-3; a possible D gene is TRBD1 (6 bases). V was cut by 5 bases and J by 3 bases, with 18 bases left in between. The CDR3 is 16 amino acids. Germline lookup yields CDR1 LNHDA and CDR2 SQIVND (reference sequence). The CDR3 nucleotides read TGTGCCAGTAGTGCGACCCGGGACACAAAAACAGATACGCAGTATTTT. Residues: CASSATRDTKTDTQYF. Full variable domain (rest looked up from reference TRBV19 and TRBJ2-3): DGGITQSPKYLFRKEGQNVTLSCEQNLNHDAMYWYRQDPGQGLRLIYYSQIVNDFQKGDIAEGYSVSREKKESFPLTVTSAQKNPTAFYLCASSATRDTKTDTQYFGPGTRLTVL.

The chain links TRBV4-1 to TRBJ2-6; perhaps D is TRBD1 or TRBD2 (5 bases each). CDR1 is MGHRA and CDR2 is YSYEKL in the germline V gene. The CDR3 runs to 15 residues. V was clipped by 1 base and J by 4 bases, with 8 bases between them. CDR3 nucleotide sequence: TGCGCCAGCAGCCAAGCGGGGACCGGGGCCAACGTCCTGACTTTC. Translated: CASSQAGTGANVLTF.